This T cell receptor (beta chain) emerged from a study of early T cells in non-severe SARS-CoV-2 infection. Overall study results and limits: In VDJdb matching, anti-spike CD8 responses were favored while private and CD4 specificities went missing.

In the library, individual cDNA molecules carried attached unique molecular identifiers. TCRdb reprocessed the 5' RACE reads with MiXCR, giving one entry per CDR3 protein. The repertoire holds around 57,000 distinct CDR3 sequences, with 5.9% as singletons. This clonotype was picked up many times. Its antigen is not identified. V was cut by 7 bases and J by 0 bases, with 13 bases left in between. This CDR3 has 15 amino acids. Germline CDR1 reads LNHDA; CDR2 reads SQIVND (reference sequence). The sequencing used whole blood, collected at baseline. The chain employs TRBV19 and TRBJ1-5; D not resolved. The TCR was taken from an adult who was a healthcare worker with PCR-confirmed SARS-CoV-2 infection or an uninfected control (not recorded which). Here the CDR3 reads CASKSAISSNQPQHF. The CDR3 coding sequence is TGTGCCAGTAAATCCGCTATCAGTAGCAATCAGCCCCAGCATTTT.